This T cell receptor beta chain was sequenced during a study of blood T cell repertoires in COVID-19 (TCRdb year 2020). Context from the whole study: Samples from collaborators originated in the United States, Italy and Spain and spanned both the acute and convalescent phases of COVID-19. The material from the prospective study consisted of cDNA or gDNA derived from T cells, B-cell-depleted T cells, or PBMCs. Deeply sampled blood TCRbeta repertoires from subjects exposed to, actively infected with, or recovered from COVID-19 were included in the dataset. A freely available public database, intended as a resource for researchers studying the immune response to SARS-CoV-2, is where the repertoires were released. The samples were drawn from the first 160 participants of the ongoing ImmuneRACE study and from 950 to 1,500 subjects provided by 6 global collaborators. The sample metadata nearly always contained a de-identified subject ID, COVID-19 status, age in years and sex. Where available, HLA class I and class II types were taken from metadata supplied by the sample provider and were not determined by assay-based typing. What the work shows at the level of the full study, not this receptor alone: Clinical and demographic metadata were provided uncurated, with the amount varying by source and participant.

Each collaborating institution followed its own protocols to collect whole blood in K2EDTA tubes. For TCRbeta analysis, collaborators shipped samples as frozen whole blood, isolated PBMCs, or DNA extracted from either of those sample types. The immunoSEQ Assay, a bias-controlled multiplex PCR, was used to amplify TCRbeta CDR3 regions from genomic DNA. On the study's bioinformatics: Nucleated cell counts per sample were estimated from amplification of reference gene primers within the assay. Sequence reads were collapsed and filtered to measure the absolute abundance of every unique TCRbeta CDR3 rearrangement. Productive Simpson clonality was computed per sample as the square root of Simpson's diversity index over productive rearrangements. The immuneACCESS repertoire file appears here via TCRdb, limited to in-frame rearrangements. These files lack a portion of the clones; in checked studies, under half of the deficit traces to unresolved V genes, and the cause of the others is not known. V and J calls and clone size come straight from that table; D and trimming were deduced from the DNA. The sample contains some 100,000 clones, just over 90% of them found a single time. In total, the top ten clones hold 0.85% to 1% of the sample.

V trim: 0 bases; J trim: 5 bases; unmatched bases: 8. Taken from the germline V gene, the CDR1 and CDR2 loops are SGHRS and YFSETQ. Its CDR3 holds 16 amino acids, cysteine through phenylalanine. Just CDR3 DNA is preserved here, 48 bases in frame from base 1. As to this clone: Its recognized antigen is unknown. Per-base qualities were not stored, and no clone one base away is much larger.

The sample was peripheral blood. Recombination linked TRBV5-1 to TRBJ2-1; the central 7 bases match TRBD1. This clonotype was obtained from a man aged 55 to 70 with acute or convalescent COVID-19. The DNA is TGCGCCAGCAGCTTGGCGTATAGGGGGCTTAACAATGAGCAGTTCTTC. Its protein is CASSLAYRGLNNEQFF.